This TCR beta chain was sequenced in a study of cytomegalovirus exposure and HLA in healthy donors (dated by TCRdb to 2016 to 2017). Study-level background: According to an earlier analysis of several hundred of the donors, roughly 180 million T cells yielded 117 million unique TCR beta sequences and more than 250 Gb of sequence data. Across about 370 genotyped donors of the cohort, an average of about 200,000 unique TCR beta nucleotide sequences per donor were sequenced, and approximately 17% of those sequences were non-productive. Among the roughly 400 genotyped donors, around 81% belonged to the genetic ancestry cluster associated with self-reported Caucasian donors. Using immunosequencing, the study profiled T cell repertoires from 666 subjects and related those repertoires to cytomegalovirus serostatus. To decide whether each TCR beta V gene segment behaved as functional or pseudogenic, an earlier analysis of some 600 of the donors relied on high-throughput TCR beta sequencing. In addition to the first cohort of 666 subjects, a separate validation cohort of 130 or so different subjects was used. To predict cytomegalovirus infection status, the study brought together high-throughput TCR immunosequencing, statistical association of individual TCRs with disease status, and machine learning. The aim of the study was to test whether cataloging public T cell receptors could identify signatures of past pathogen exposure. Because of strong linkage in the cohort, 5 or 6 DR-DQ haplotypes were treated as single units for association and clustering. Every repertoire in the discovery cohort had been generated on one and the same sequencing platform. Genome-wide SNP genotypes for about 65% of the 666 donors were used in a later genetic analysis, which treated that subset as a discovery cohort. Rather than using new phenotypic data, the later analysis identified candidate immune exposures from TCR beta sequences and from how often those sequences occurred across donors. Donor age, sex, ethnicity and CMV serostatus were compiled together with the repertoire data. HLA typing covered class I and class II loci at four-digit resolution. Typing coverage varied by locus: roughly 629-630 donors for A, B, C, DRB1 and DQB1; approximately 500 for DQA1; about 570 for DPA1; roughly 450 for DPB1. An early release that covered 500 to 800 HLA-typed donors contained 300 to 350 gigabases of sequencing data and 70 million to 100 million unique TCR sequences. A later analysis re-examined previously published TCR beta repertoires from just over 650 donors and added high-resolution HLA genotyping to investigate patterns of TCR occurrence.

The library was built by means of the immunoSEQ multiplex PCR assay. For the multiplex PCR, a mixture combining 60 forward primers for TCR Vbeta segments and 13 reverse primers for TCR Jbeta segments was used. The CDR3 region of rearranged TCR beta genes was amplified from genomic DNA by a multiplex PCR assay. The Illumina HiSeq System was used to sequence the amplified TCR beta libraries as 87-base-pair reads. The paper's data handling went like this. A later analysis counted some 80 million unique TCR beta chains across the 650 to 800 repertoires, and some 11 million of these chains were shared by at least two donors. Raw reads were error-corrected and collapsed into unique sequences with a nearest-neighbor algorithm that merged closely related sequences to remove PCR and sequencing errors. Alignment of CDR3 sequences to IMGT reference sequences was used to assign V, D and J gene segments. For a sequence to be retained, a match of at least six nucleotides was required to both a V gene segment and a J gene segment. A rearrangement counted as productive if the CDR3 had no stop codons and remained in frame with V and J, and every other rearrangement counted as non-productive. CDR3 was defined according to IMGT convention as the region running from the second conserved V-encoded cysteine to the conserved J-encoded phenylalanine. In an earlier analysis of 550 to 650 of the donors, sequences lacking an unambiguous match to a single V gene segment were excluded. An earlier analysis of a few hundred of the donors classified V segments as functional when productive rearrangements were above 56.7% and as segregating when the standard deviation between donors was above 5%. To diagnose cytomegalovirus status from the catalog of TCR beta chain sequences, a statistical classification framework was built. In a later analysis, V and J genes were assigned by comparing TCR nucleotide sequences against IMGT/GENE-DB human TR gene sequences. In a later analysis, CDR3 sequences and most-parsimonious VDJ recombination scenarios were assigned using the TCRdist pipeline. In a later analysis, each TCR beta chain was defined by its CDR3 amino acid sequence together with its V-gene family, and reads without a unique V-gene family were excluded. As a way to deal with suspected cross-contamination and a sequencing artifact, a later analysis dropped approximately 570 nucleotide sequences that were highly shared and had low generation probability. For each public chain, a later analysis derived a clonal expansion index from normalized ranks of inferred template counts within each repertoire. Generation probabilities in a later analysis came from a VDJ recombination model fitted to out-of-frame rearrangements, and those results were checked against IGoR. In a later analysis, hypergeometric tests were used to score TCR-TCR, TCR-HLA and TCR-CMV co-occurrence, with a repertoire-size bias correction applied to TCR pairs. False discovery rates were estimated in a later analysis by permuting HLA or CMV assignments 20 times. In a later analysis, co-occurring TCRs were grouped with DBSCAN, and TCRdist sequence similarity was added when clustering was performed within HLA-allele-positive subsets. Repertoires with fewer than 30,000 or more than 120,000 public chains were left out of co-occurrence clustering, as were several repertoires with anomalous nucleotide sharing. The source is immuneACCESS, and TCRdb retained only in-frame sequences with V and J called. Part of the clones is not carried over; for the studies checked, unresolved V genes explain less than half of this, and the remainder is unexplained. V, J and clone size are taken as reported in that table, and D and trimming were inferred from the DNA itself. The sample table records about 170,000 clones; around three quarters of these occur just once. About 2.1% of the sample comes from the top ten.

In the case of this clone: The antigen it recognizes is unknown. Within one base of it there is no much larger clone, and no base qualities were kept.

Cut back by 1 base and 0 bases, the V and J ends lie 15 bases apart. Taken from cysteine to phenylalanine, the CDR3 has 18 residues. This entry keeps only the CDR3 DNA: 54 bases, framed from base 1. The germline V gene encodes CDR1 LGHNA and CDR2 YSLEER. The cohort comprised approximately 700 healthy bone marrow donors. Cohort members were all nominally healthy when sampled, although unrecorded immune exposures were likely present. The donor was CMV seropositive and belonged to the group of 250 to 300 seropositive cohort members. Every donor gave a peripheral blood sample, and the peripheral blood mononuclear cells from that sample were used for TCR beta sequencing. The Qiagen DNeasy Blood Extraction Kit was used to extract genomic DNA from the blood cell samples. Study-wide conclusions, independent of this receptor: A total of roughly 160 TCR beta chains were listed by the study as associated with cytomegalovirus. An earlier analysis of around 540 of the donors showed that most TCR beta V segments appeared in productive rearrangements either about 90% or about 30% of the time, which broadly matched IMGT annotations. Most TCR sequences were observed very rarely across donors, whereas some public TCRs were present in many individuals. Linkage disequilibrium might explain the correlated functional status among segregating V segments, but an unknown experimental factor could not be ruled out. An association between a missense DCLRE1C variant and V-gene and J-gene trimming of TCR beta chains was found in a later genetic analysis and replicated in an independent cohort. In a later analysis, the rate of TCR association differed among HLA loci, with DRB1 alleles having the most associated TCRs and HLA-C alleles having the fewest. When HLA alleles, especially DR and DQ, strongly co-occurred, attributing TCR associations to individual alleles was difficult. It was suggested by the authors that the approach could potentially be generalized to other disease states and immunological phenotypes. Because HLA typing was missing for some donors at each locus, association tests included only the typed subset. A cluster of highly shared sequence variants was judged likely to represent a technical artifact of the sequencing pipeline. In a later analysis, over 15,000 TCR beta sequences were associated with specific HLA alleles at a false discovery rate of 0.05. Compared with the 666-donor mean, donors in an Asian-associated ancestry cluster had fewer N-insertions in productive TCRs, according to a later genetic analysis. According to a later analysis, parvovirus B19, influenza, CMV and Epstein-Barr virus appeared linked to several top co-occurrence clusters. Most CMV-associated TCR beta chains appeared to be HLA-restricted in a later analysis, and the HLA associations seemed to be driven largely by CMV exposure. The only immune exposure information available for the cohort was CMV serostatus. Because the 87-base-pair reads could not distinguish some IMGT-functional V segments, including TRBV6-2 and TRBV6-3, those segments were excluded. The classifier was reported to diagnose cytomegalovirus status with high specificity and sensitivity in both the original cohort and the validation cohort. In vitro tests confirmed that a few of the cytomegalovirus-associated TCR beta chains recognize cytomegalovirus antigens. A further reported finding was that TCR beta sequences accurately predicted the HLA-A and HLA-B alleles for most subjects in the first cohort. In a later analysis, HLA-associated TCR beta chains showed more clonal expansion and lower generation probabilities than non-associated chains that were equally common. The earlier analysis of approximately 560 of the donors excluded 15 to 20 rarely observed V segments, including chromosome 9 orphons, because counts were too low. Roughly uniform sequencing depth across donors was assumed in presence/absence analyses, although this assumption may not hold. Only TCR beta chains were sequenced in this cohort, and the absence of alpha or paired-chain data limited detectable features.

The V and J segments used are TRBV4-3 and TRBJ1-4; the D gene is unclear. Sequencing used PBMCs. The sequence came from a woman aged 25 to 39 in good health and CMV-seropositive. CDR3 sequence: CASSQVSSSLSTNEKLFF. The nucleotide sequence reads TGCGCCAGCAGCCAAGTGTCCTCTTCTCTTTCAACTAATGAAAAACTGTTTTTT.